Following are 27 T cell receptor beta chains from one sample sequenced in a study of blood T cell repertoires in COVID-19. Some clones are missing from TCRdb's copy, which holds only in-frame ones; the method was immunoSEQ multiplex PCR. This sample has 200,000 to 250,000 clones, with more than 75% found just once. The sample comprised peripheral blood. The receptors stem from a woman in her sixties or seventies with COVID-19, enrolled during active disease.

The J gene is TRBJ2-7, the V gene TRBV3-1 (or the pseudogene TRBV3-2); tentatively, D is TRBD2 (6 bases). With 4 bases removed from V and 2 bases from J, the gap between germline ends came to 15 bases. CDR3 size: 15 residues. Germline values: CDR1 LGHDT, CDR2 YNNKEL (reference sequence). The CDR3 here is CASSRTGSIPYEQYF. CDR3 sequence (DNA): TGTGCCAGCAGCCGTACCGGGAGTATTCCCTACGAGCAGTACTTC.

The V and J genes are TRBV5-1 and TRBJ2-5; possible D gene TRBD2, 6 bases. Germline values: CDR1 SGHRS, CDR2 YFSETQ. Trimming pared 6 bases from V and 2 bases from J, leaving 11 bases between. The CDR3 runs to 13 residues. CDR3 loop: CASTGTLQETQYF. CDR3 coding DNA: TGCGCCAGCACGGGGACTTTACAAGAGACCCAGTACTTC.

The rearrangement uses TRBV6-5 and TRBJ2-3; D is unclear. The germline V gene has CDR1 MNHEY and CDR2 SVGAGI. Trimming took 6 bases from V and 1 from J, leaving 8 bases between them. The CDR3 runs 13 residues. The CDR3 loop reads CASRGSRTDTQYF. Here the CDR3 DNA reads TGTGCCAGCAGGGGTAGCCGCACAGATACGCAGTATTTT.

This sequence joins TRBV2 and TRBJ1-2; D call uncertain. V was cut by 7 bases and J by 2 bases, with 14 bases left in between. Germline lookup yields CDR1 SNHLY and CDR2 FYNNEI. The CDR3 extends over 14 amino acids. CDR3 nucleotide sequence: TGTGCCAGCATACTACTAGACGGGAACTATGGCTACACCTTC. It translates to CASILLDGNYGYTF.

V gene TRBV6-6 combines with J gene TRBJ1-1, with 7 bases matching TRBD1. The trim removed 6 bases at V and 1 base at J, leaving 8 bases unmatched. The CDR3 covers 15 residues. CDR1 and CDR2 (germline): MNHNY, SVGAGI (reference sequence). CDR3 region: CASSRSRGRNTEAFF. DNA of the CDR3: TGTGCCAGCAGCCGAAGCAGGGGGAGGAACACTGAAGCTTTCTTT.

The chain carries TRBV19 and TRBJ1-5; 7 bases line up with TRBD1. The germline gives CDR1 LNHDA, CDR2 SQIVND (reference sequence). The CDR3 sequence is 15 residues long. The V and J ends lost 6 bases and 2 bases, in that order; junction bases with no gene match: 7. The CDR3 coding sequence is TGTGCCAGTAGGAAAACCGGGACAGGCAATCAGCCCCAGCATTTT. Its protein is CASRKTGTGNQPQHF.

This chain links TRBV15 with TRBJ1-2; the D is unclear. CDR1 LNHNV and CDR2 YYDKDF come from the germline V gene (reference sequence). V lost 0 bases, J lost 6 bases, and 14 bases lay in between. The CDR3 spans 15 residues. CDR3 in amino acids: CATSRDPVLADGYTF. As DNA, the CDR3 is TGTGCCACCAGCAGAGATCCTGTCCTCGCGGATGGCTACACCTTC.

This chain connects TRBV2 to TRBJ2-7, with 12 bases that match TRBD2. The CDR3 runs 15 residues. Germline loops: CDR1 SNHLY, CDR2 FYNNEI. V lost 6 bases, J lost 5 bases, and 8 bases stayed unmatched. Here the CDR3 DNA reads TGTGCCAGCAGCCCCGGACTAGCGGGGCTGGACGAGCAGTACTTC. It yields the protein CASSPGLAGLDEQYF.

V usage is TRBV28 and J usage is TRBJ1-2; D unclear. V lost 5 bases to trimming and J lost 1 base, with 2 bases between them. Germline CDR1 MDHEN, CDR2 SYDVKM. This CDR3 region has 11 residues. The chain's CDR3 is CASSLNYGYTF. Here the CDR3 DNA reads TGTGCCAGCAGTCTTAACTATGGCTACACCTTC.

Only one count was recorded for this clone. The chain joins TRBV6-6 to TRBJ2-3; 8 positions agree with TRBD1. The CDR3 runs to 15 residues. The J segment lost 1 base and the V segment lost 7 bases, leaving 7 bases of the junction unmatched. CDR1 MNHNY and CDR2 SVGAGI come from the germline V gene (reference sequence). The CDR3 reads CASTEDRARTDTQYF. The CDR3 nucleotides read TGTGCCAGCACCGAGGACAGGGCACGCACAGATACGCAGTATTTT.

The chain has TRBV7-9 and TRBJ1-5, with no clear D. Trimming shortened V by 4 bases and J by 0 bases, and 10 bases separated the two germline ends. Germline assignment: CDR1 SEHNR and CDR2 FQNEAQ (reference sequence). This CDR3 has 15 amino acids. The CDR3 nucleotides are TGTGCCAGCAGCTCGGGAGCTAATAGCAATCAGCCCCAGCATTTT. This encodes CASSSGANSNQPQHF.

The chain employs TRBV18 and TRBJ2-7; 7 bases agree with TRBD1. Germline-derived CDR1 and CDR2 are KGHSH and LQKENI. The CDR3 has 14 amino acids. The V and J ends lost 3 bases and 0 bases, in that order; junction bases with no gene match: 2. CDR3 sequence reads: CASSPGQNSYEQYF. The CDR3 DNA reads as TGTGCCAGCTCACCGGGACAGAACTCCTACGAGCAGTACTTC. Filled out from reference TRBV18 and TRBJ2-7, the complete variable domain reads NAGVMQNPRHLVRRRGQEARLRCSPMKGHSHVYWYRQLPEEGLKFMVYLQKENIIDESGMPKERFSAEFPKEGPSILRIQQVVRGDSAAYFCASSPGQNSYEQYFGPGTRLTVT.

In this sample, this clone turned up a few times. J is TRBJ2-1 and V is TRBV5-1; 8 bases align to TRBD1. The CDR3 length is 15 residues. Germline CDR1 and CDR2: SGHRS and YFSETQ. V gave up 0 bases and J gave up 6 bases; unmatched junction bases: 5. CDR3 DNA sequence: TGCGCCAGCAGCTTGGACAGGGGGACTGGCAATGAGCAGTTCTTC. Protein: CASSLDRGTGNEQFF.

This chain uses TRBV11-3 with TRBJ1-1; perhaps TRBD1 as D (5 bases). Trimming took 3 bases from V and 4 from J, leaving 18 bases between them. There are 16 residues in the CDR3. Germline CDR1 is SGHNT and CDR2 is YENEEA. The CDR3 DNA reads as TGTGCCAGCAGCTTCCGCCCTTCAGGGATTTGCACTGAAGCTTTCTTT. Its translation: CASSFRPSGICTEAFF.

V and J are TRBV5-1 and TRBJ1-5; D gene uncertain. The V gene's germline CDR1 is SGHRS and CDR2 YFSETQ. The V end was cut by 0 bases, the J end by 5 bases, with 12 bases between. There are 15 residues in the CDR3. The CDR3 loop reads CASSLDSTAYQPQHF. As DNA, the CDR3 is TGCGCCAGCAGCTTGGATAGTACCGCTTATCAGCCCCAGCATTTT.

V gene TRBV18 combines with J gene TRBJ1-5; no clear D gene. Germline CDR1 reads KGHSH; CDR2 reads LQKENI. The V and J ends lost 0 bases and 6 bases respectively, with 15 bases between them. This CDR3 region has 16 residues. CDR3 loop: CASSPPVGREGQPQHF. The DNA of the CDR3 is TGTGCCAGCTCACCACCGGTCGGGCGAGAGGGTCAGCCCCAGCATTTT.

In this sample, this clone turned up once. V is TRBV5-1 and J is TRBJ2-7, with no clear D. Germline CDR1 is SGHRS and CDR2 is YFSETQ. The CDR3 has 12 amino acids. Between the trimmed V and J ends, which lost 1 base and 5 bases, there was a span of 7 bases. The chain's CDR3 is CASSLNRDEQYF. CDR3 DNA sequence: TGCGCCAGCAGCTTGAACCGGGACGAGCAGTACTTC. Based on the CDR3 plus reference TRBV5-1 and TRBJ2-7, the full variable domain is KAGVTQTPRYLIKTRGQQVTLSCSPISGHRSVSWYQQTPGQGLQFLFEYFSETQRNKGNFPGRFSGRQFSNSRSEMNVSTLELGDSALYLCASSLNRDEQYFGPGTRLTVT.

This chain's CDR3 is CASSIQGQGGYGEQYF. Here the CDR3 DNA reads TGTGCCAGCAGCATCCAGGGACAGGGGGGGTACGGCGAGCAGTACTTC. The chain has TRBV11-2 and TRBJ2-7, with TRBD1 matching over 11 bases. This CDR3 has 16 residues. Germline V gene sequence: CDR1 SGHAT, CDR2 FQNNGV. J gave up 6 bases and V 5 bases, and 12 bases lay outside the gene matches.

The rearrangement joins TRBV5-1 to TRBJ2-1; TRBD2 aligns across 14 bases. CDR3 length equals 18 residues. V gave up 4 bases and J gave up 0 bases; unmatched junction bases: 6. The germline gives CDR1 SGHRS, CDR2 YFSETQ. The CDR3 loop reads CASSPGLAGGSSYNEQFF. DNA of the CDR3: TGCGCCAGCAGCCCAGGACTAGCGGGAGGTAGCTCCTACAATGAGCAGTTCTTC.

The chain carries TRBV6-2 or TRBV6-3 and TRBJ2-1, with TRBD2 matching over 14 bases. The CDR3 has 16 amino acids. V lost 5 bases and J lost 4; bases outside the gene matches: 4. CDR1 and CDR2 (germline): MNHEY, SVGEGT. The CDR3: CASSQGLAGGYNEQFF. CDR3 nucleotide sequence: TGTGCCAGCAGTCAAGGACTAGCGGGAGGATACAATGAGCAGTTCTTC.

The chain is built from TRBV19 and TRBJ1-5, with D perhaps TRBD1 (5 bases). The V end was cut by 6 bases, the J end by 3 bases, with 12 bases between. CDR1 LNHDA and CDR2 SQIVND come from the germline V gene (reference sequence). CDR3 size: 14 residues. CDR3 nucleotide sequence: TGTGCCAGTAGCACGACAGATTACAATCAGCCCCAGCATTTT. Amino acid sequence: CASSTTDYNQPQHF.

The chain is built from TRBV29-1 and TRBJ2-7; 9 bases match TRBD1. The ends lost 6 bases at V and 1 base at J; junction bases unmatched: 7. In germline, CDR1 is SQVTM, CDR2 ANQGSEA. The CDR3 length is 14 residues. CDR3 bases: TGCAGCGTCCAGACCGGGACAGGGTCCTACGAGCAGTACTTC. Translation: CSVQTGTGSYEQYF.

Here the CDR3 DNA reads TGTGCCAGCAGCCCCAACCAGGACAATCAGCCCCAGCATTTT. This encodes CASSPNQDNQPQHF. The rearrangement links TRBV7-2 to TRBJ1-5; no firm D call. The germline V and J ends were trimmed by 5 bases and 3 bases, with 11 bases remaining between them. CDR1 SGHTA and CDR2 FQGNSA come from the germline V gene. This CDR3 contains 14 residues.

The chain carries TRBV10-1 and TRBJ2-7; TRBD1 matches at 11 bases. CDR1 is WNHNN, CDR2 SYGVQD, per germline (reference sequence). CDR3 length: 16 residues. Unmatched junction bases numbered 12, after V lost 6 bases and J lost 5 bases. The CDR3 spells CASRPGQGANFHEQYF. CDR3 coding DNA: TGCGCCAGCAGACCAGGACAGGGGGCGAACTTCCACGAGCAGTACTTC.

This chain joins TRBV29-1 and TRBJ2-1, with D possibly matching TRBD2 (5 bases). The germline gives CDR1 SQVTM, CDR2 ANQGSEA. Between the trimmed V and J ends, which lost 6 bases and 4 bases, there was a span of 13 bases. This CDR3 comprises 13 residues. The CDR3 DNA follows: TGCAGCGTAGAGGGCAGAAATTACAATGAGCAGTTCTTC. Its protein product is CSVEGRNYNEQFF.

The CDR3 is CAWKGLDQETQYF. CDR3 bases: TGTGCCTGGAAGGGACTAGACCAAGAGACCCAGTACTTC. The chain uses TRBV30 and TRBJ2-5; 8 bases line up with TRBD2. Unmatched junction bases numbered 1, after V lost 4 bases and J lost 0 bases. Germline CDR1 GTSNPN, CDR2 SVGIG (reference sequence). This CDR3 region has 13 residues. Looking up the rest from reference TRBV30 and TRBJ2-5 gives the full variable domain: SQTIHQWPATLVQPVGSPLSLECTVEGTSNPNLYWYRQAAGRGLQLLFYSVGIGQISSEVPQNLSASRPQDRQFILSSKKLLLSDSGFYLCAWKGLDQETQYFGPGTRLLVL.

The rearrangement links TRBV19 to TRBJ1-1; 7 positions match TRBD1. The CDR3 runs to 14 residues. In germline, CDR1 is LNHDA, CDR2 SQIVND (reference sequence). Germline trimming cut 5 bases from V and 3 bases from J; bases unmatched to any gene: 6. CDR3 amino acids: CASSEQGKDTEAFF. The CDR3 DNA reads as TGTGCCAGTAGTGAACAGGGGAAGGACACTGAAGCTTTCTTT.